These T cell receptor beta chains were read from a single sample in a study of T-cell reconstitution after alpha-beta-depleted transplantation in children. TCRdb redid the calling of the PCR reads with MiXCR, one entry per CDR3 protein. Among 200,000 to 250,000 distinct CDR3 sequences listed, roughly a quarter were seen once. The specimen comprised PBMCs, mostly from graft donor cells, sampled 360 days after TCRalphabeta/CD19-depleted stem cell transplant. Every receptor here comes from a female patient aged 2-15 years who had a stem cell transplant for congenital amegakaryocytic thrombocytopenia, so the T cells may come from the graft donor. Each CDR3 is given with its conserved first and last residue. Each record gives: J gene, V gene, CDR3 protein.

TRBJ2-1	TRBV23-1	CASSQGPNRITYNEQFF
TRBJ2-7	TRBV6-2/TRBV6-3	CASSYSAGTYEQYF
TRBJ1-1	TRBV5-1	CASSYGRGTEAFF
TRBJ2-3	TRBV7-8	CASSFTGPHTGFLDTQYF
TRBJ2-2	TRBV24-1	CATSDLGQESGELFF
TRBJ2-2	TRBV5-5	CASSFYWTGTSWTGELFF
TRBJ2-7	TRBV12-3/TRBV12-4	CASSPPGTVFYEQYF
TRBJ1-1	TRBV7-9	CASRRQGPEAFF
TRBJ1-1	TRBV6-5	CASSYSGQYTEAFF
TRBJ2-7	TRBV5-1	CASSSEGRYEQYF
TRBJ2-1	TRBV27	CASSFFREDYNEQFF
TRBJ2-7	TRBV10-3	CAISEWAGSLSYEQYF
TRBJ1-4	TRBV2	CASSGEIGEKLFF
TRBJ1-5	TRBV15	CATSNLQGRNQPQHF
TRBJ2-1	TRBV13	CASSVSYWTLVFF
TRBJ2-7	TRBV7-8	CASTYNRDHGYEQYF
TRBJ1-1	TRBV12-3/TRBV12-4	CASSPRGFNTEAFF
TRBJ2-2	TRBV7-9	CASSLEASGTTGELFF
TRBJ1-4	TRBV30	CAWSLTPTNEKLFF
TRBJ1-4	TRBV5-1	CASSFGQLNEKLFF
TRBJ2-1	TRBV10-2	CASSALGLAGANWQFF
TRBJ1-3	TRBV2	CASSVLSGTSGNTIYF
TRBJ2-5	TRBV6-2/TRBV6-3	CASSFLRLAGETQYF
TRBJ2-1	TRBV5-4	CASSPPTSYNEQFF
TRBJ2-7	TRBV12-3/TRBV12-4	CASRLGTGGEQYF